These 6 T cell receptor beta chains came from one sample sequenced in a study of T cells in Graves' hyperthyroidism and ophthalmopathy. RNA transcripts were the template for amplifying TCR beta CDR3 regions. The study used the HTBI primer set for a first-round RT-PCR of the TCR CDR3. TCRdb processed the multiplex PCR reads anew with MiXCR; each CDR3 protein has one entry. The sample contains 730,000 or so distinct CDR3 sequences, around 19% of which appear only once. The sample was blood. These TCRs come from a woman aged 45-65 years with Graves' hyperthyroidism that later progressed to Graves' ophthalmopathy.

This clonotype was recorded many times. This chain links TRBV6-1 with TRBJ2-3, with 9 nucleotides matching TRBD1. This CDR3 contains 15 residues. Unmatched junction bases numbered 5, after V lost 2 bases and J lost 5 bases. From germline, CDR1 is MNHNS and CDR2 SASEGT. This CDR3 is CASSEWTGAGDTQYF. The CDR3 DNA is TGTGCCAGCAGTGAATGGACAGGGGCGGGAGATACGCAGTATTTT.

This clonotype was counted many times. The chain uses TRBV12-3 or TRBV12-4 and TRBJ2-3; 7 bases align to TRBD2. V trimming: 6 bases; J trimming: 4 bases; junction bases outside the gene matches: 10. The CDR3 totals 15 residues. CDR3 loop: CASSSTRGEADTQYF. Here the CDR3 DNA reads TGTGCCAGCAGCTCGACCCGGGGGGAAGCAGATACGCAGTATTTT.

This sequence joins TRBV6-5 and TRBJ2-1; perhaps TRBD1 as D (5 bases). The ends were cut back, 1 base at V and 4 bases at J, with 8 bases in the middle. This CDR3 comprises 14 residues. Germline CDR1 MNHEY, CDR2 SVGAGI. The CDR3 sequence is CASSYYSGYNEQFF. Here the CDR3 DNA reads TGTGCCAGCAGTTACTACTCAGGGTACAATGAGCAGTTCTTC.

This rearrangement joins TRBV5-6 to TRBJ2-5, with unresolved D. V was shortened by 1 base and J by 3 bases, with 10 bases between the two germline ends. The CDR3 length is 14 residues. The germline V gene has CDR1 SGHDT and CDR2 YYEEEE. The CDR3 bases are TGTGCCAGCAGCTTGCTCTCAGCAGAAGAGACCCAGTACTTC. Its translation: CASSLLSAEETQYF.

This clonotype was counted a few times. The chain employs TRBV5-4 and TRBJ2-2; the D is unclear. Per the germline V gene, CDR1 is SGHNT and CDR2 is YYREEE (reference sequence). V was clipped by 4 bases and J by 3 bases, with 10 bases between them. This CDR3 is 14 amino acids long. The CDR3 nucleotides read TGTGCCAGCAGCCCCGAGGCCCACACCGGGGAGCTGTTTTTT. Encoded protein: CASSPEAHTGELFF. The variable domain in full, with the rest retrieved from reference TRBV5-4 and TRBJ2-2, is ETGVTQSPTHLIKTRGQQVTLRCSSQSGHNTVSWYQQALGQGPQFIFQYYREEENGRGNFPPRFSGLQFPNYSSELNVNALELDDSALYLCASSPEAHTGELFFGEGSRLTVL.

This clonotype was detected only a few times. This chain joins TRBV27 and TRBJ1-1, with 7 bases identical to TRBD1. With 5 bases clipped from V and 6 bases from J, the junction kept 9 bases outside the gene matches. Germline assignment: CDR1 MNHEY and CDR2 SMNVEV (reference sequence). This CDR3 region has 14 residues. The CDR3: CASSQTGRYAEAFF. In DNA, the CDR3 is TGTGCCAGCAGTCAGACAGGGAGATACGCTGAAGCTTTCTTT.